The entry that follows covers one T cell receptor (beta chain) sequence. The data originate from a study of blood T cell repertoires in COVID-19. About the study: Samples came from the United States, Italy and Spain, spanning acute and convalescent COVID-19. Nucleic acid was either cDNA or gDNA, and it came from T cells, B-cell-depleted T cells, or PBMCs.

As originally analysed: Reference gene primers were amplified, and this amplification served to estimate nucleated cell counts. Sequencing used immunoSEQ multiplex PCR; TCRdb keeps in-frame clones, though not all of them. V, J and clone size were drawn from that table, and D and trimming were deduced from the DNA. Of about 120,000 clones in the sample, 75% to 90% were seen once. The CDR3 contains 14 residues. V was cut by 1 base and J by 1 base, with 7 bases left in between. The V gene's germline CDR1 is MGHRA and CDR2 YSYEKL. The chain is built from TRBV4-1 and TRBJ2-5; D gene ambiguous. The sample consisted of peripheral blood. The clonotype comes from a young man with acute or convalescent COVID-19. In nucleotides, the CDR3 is TGCGCCAGCAGCCAAGGGCTGCTCCAAGAGACCCAGTACTTC. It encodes CASSQGLLQETQYF.